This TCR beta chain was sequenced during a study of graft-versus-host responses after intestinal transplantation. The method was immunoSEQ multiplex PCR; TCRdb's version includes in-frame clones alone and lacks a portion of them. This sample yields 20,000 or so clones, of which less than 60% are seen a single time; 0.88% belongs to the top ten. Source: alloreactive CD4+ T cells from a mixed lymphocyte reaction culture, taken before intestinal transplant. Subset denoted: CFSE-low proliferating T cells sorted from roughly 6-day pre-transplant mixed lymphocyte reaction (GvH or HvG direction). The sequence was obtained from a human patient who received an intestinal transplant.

The CDR3 loop is CSASQYNEQFF. The CDR3 DNA follows: TGCAGTGCTAGTCAGTACAATGAGCAGTTCTTC. The chain joins TRBV20-1 to TRBJ2-1; D gene uncertain. Germline lookup yields CDR1 DFQATT and CDR2 SNEGSKA (reference sequence). The CDR3 totals 11 residues. Trimming took off 3 bases at V and 4 bases at J, with 4 bases between the two ends.